This T cell receptor (beta chain) stems from a study of cytomegalovirus exposure and HLA in healthy donors. Study details: There were fewer than 500 genotyped donors. Of these, about 86% fell in the genetic ancestry cluster associated with self-reported Caucasian donors.

Concerning this clone: What it binds is not known.

Study-wide points: A later analysis linked about 17,000 TCR beta sequences to HLA alleles at 0.05 false discovery rate.

Researchers ran the PCR with 60 Vbeta and 13 Jbeta primers. Generated by immunoSEQ multiplex PCR, the TCRdb table keeps only in-frame clones and is missing some. This table holds roughly 170,000 clones, approximately 80% found once. The CDR3 runs 12 residues. The germline V gene encodes CDR1 SGHVT and CDR2 SQSDAQ. V lost 5 bases and J lost 4, with 9 bases in between. The chain links TRBV7-4 to TRBJ2-7; D is ambiguous. The material sequenced was PBMCs. This clonotype was obtained from a woman in her fifties or sixties in good health and CMV-seropositive. Here the CDR3 reads CASSPRLYEQYF. As DNA, the CDR3 is TGTGCCAGCAGCCCTCGACTTTACGAGCAGTACTTC.